A selection of T cell receptor beta chains follows, all from one sample in a study of blood T cell repertoires in COVID-19. Repertoires were generated with immunoSEQ multiplex PCR, while TCRdb's copy carries only in-frame clones and drops some. The top ten clones hold less than 2% of a sample with 200,000 or so clones, about 85% of them seen once. Sequencing used peripheral blood. Receptors were obtained from a man in his 70s with acute or convalescent COVID-19. Both conserved end residues are part of each CDR3. D genes are given only for firm matches. Size values are once, few and many counts, or a class for expanded clones, and some rows have none.

clone_size	v_call	j_call	d_call	cdr3_nt	cdr3_aa
.	TRBV7-3	TRBJ2-3	TRBD2	TGTGCCAGCAGCTTAAGTGGACTAGCGGCAGATACGCAGTATTTT	CASSLSGLAADTQYF
.	TRBV28	TRBJ1-2	TRBD1	TGTGCCAGCAGTTTAGGGACAGTCTATGGCTACACCTTC	CASSLGTVYGYTF
.	TRBV11-3	TRBJ2-3	.	TGTGCCAGCAGCTTATACGGGGATACGCAGTATTTT	CASSLYGDTQYF
.	TRBV4-3	TRBJ2-2	.	TGCGCCAGCAGCCAAGAACCCCACTACACCGGGGAGCTGTTTTTT	CASSQEPHYTGELFF
.	TRBV18	TRBJ2-1	.	TGTGCCAGCTCACCCCCGGGAGTCTCCTACAATGAGCAGTTCTTC	CASSPPGVSYNEQFF
.	TRBV5-4	TRBJ2-3	TRBD2	TGTGCCAGCAGCTTGCCCAGGGGCGGGAGGGCCTCAGATACGCAGTATTTT	CASSLPRGGRASDTQYF
.	TRBV9	TRBJ2-7	.	TGTGCCAGCAGCATCAGCGTTGCCCCCTACGAGCAGTACTTC	CASSISVAPYEQYF
.	TRBV5-8	TRBJ1-2	TRBD1	TGTGCCAGCAGCCAATTACCGGGACAGGGGGCTTATGGCTACACCTTC	CASSQLPGQGAYGYTF
.	TRBV6-1	TRBJ2-3	.	TGTGCCAGCAGTGAAGCGGGCCGCACAGATACGCAGTATTTT	CASSEAGRTDTQYF
.	TRBV24-1	TRBJ1-5	.	TGTGCCACCAGTACTGGGGGCAGCAATCAGCCCCAGCATTTT	CATSTGGSNQPQHF
.	TRBV6-5	TRBJ1-5	.	TGTGCCAGCGGGCAGTATAGCAATCAGCCCCAGCATTTT	CASGQYSNQPQHF
.	TRBV29-1	TRBJ2-1	TRBD2	TGCAGCGTTGAAGATCAACTAGCGGGAGGCCGGGTCAATGAGCAGTTCTTC	CSVEDQLAGGRVNEQFF
.	TRBV9	TRBJ2-6	.	TGTGCCAGCCGTTCGCGGTTCAAACAAAGTCGGGCCAACGTCCTGACTTTC	CASRSRFKQSRANVLTF
.	TRBV9	TRBJ1-2	TRBD1	TGTGCCAGCAGGGGACAGGGGCAGGGTGACTATGGCTACACCTTC	CASRGQGQGDYGYTF
.	TRBV28	TRBJ1-6	.	TGTGCCACGCTGAGCAGGGGCGTGGAGTATAATTCACCCCTCCACTTT	CATLSRGVEYNSPLHF
.	TRBV24-1	TRBJ2-5	.	TGTGCCACCAGTGATTCTGGGAGAGAGACCCAGTACTTC	CATSDSGRETQYF
.	TRBV7-6	TRBJ1-6	TRBD1	TGTGCCAGCAGCTTAGGCCAGGGGGCCCGTAATTCACCCCTCCACTTT	CASSLGQGARNSPLHF
.	TRBV16	TRBJ2-1	.	TGTGCCAGCAGCCAAGGGGGGATCTCCTACAATGAGCAGTTCTTC	CASSQGGISYNEQFF
.	TRBV5-1	TRBJ1-4	.	TGCGCCAGCAGGCAGGCCATTGGTGGTGAAAAACTGTTTTTT	CASRQAIGGEKLFF
.	TRBV2	TRBJ1-1	TRBD1	TGTGCCAGCAGTACAACCTCAATAGGACAGGGGGGAACTGAAGCTTTCTTT	CASSTTSIGQGGTEAFF
few	TRBV6-1	TRBJ2-2	.	TGTGCCAGCAGTGAAGAAGCGTCGAGGGAGCTGTTTTTT	CASSEEASRELFF
.	TRBV9	TRBJ2-1	TRBD2	TGTGCCAGCAGCGTAGACGGGAGGTTGAGCAATGAGCAGTTCTTC	CASSVDGRLSNEQFF
.	TRBV9	TRBJ1-4	.	TGTGCCAGCAGCGTAGGGTCAGCGGCTAATGAAAAACTGTTTTTT	CASSVGSAANEKLFF
.	TRBV3-1/TRBV3-2	TRBJ2-7	TRBD1	TGTGCCAGCAGCGCGCCGGGACAGGGGGCCTACGAGCAGTACTTC	CASSAPGQGAYEQYF
.	TRBV19	TRBJ1-6	.	TGTGCCAGTAGCAATCTCAGAAATTCACCCCTCCACTTT	CASSNLRNSPLHF
.	TRBV2	TRBJ2-2	.	TGTGCCAGCACCCGACAGAACACCGGGGAGCTGTTTTTT	CASTRQNTGELFF
.	TRBV10-3	TRBJ1-1	TRBD1	TGTGCCATCGGGACAGGGGGCGAGACTGAAGCTTTCTTT	CAIGTGGETEAFF
.	TRBV28	TRBJ2-3	TRBD2	TGTGCCAGCAGTCCCACTAGCGGATACACAGATACGCAGTATTTT	CASSPTSGYTDTQYF
.	TRBV11-3	TRBJ2-3	.	TGTGCCAGCAGCCCCGGGATTAGTGATACGCAGTATTTT	CASSPGISDTQYF
.	TRBV6-5	TRBJ1-5	TRBD1	TGTGCCAGCAGAAGAACAGGGGGGAATCAGCCCCAGCATTTT	CASRRTGGNQPQHF
once	TRBV7-2	TRBJ1-3	.	TGTGCCAGCAGCTTAAGATACGACAGGGGAAACACCATATATTTT	CASSLRYDRGNTIYF
.	TRBV5-1	TRBJ1-1	TRBD1	TGCGCCAGCAGCTTGGGGACAGGGAGGAACACTGAAGCTTTCTTT	CASSLGTGRNTEAFF
few	TRBV21-1	TRBJ2-7	.	TGTGCCAGCAGCATTATTAGCGGGACCGTACCCTACGAGCAGTACTTC	CASSIISGTVPYEQYF
.	TRBV19	TRBJ1-1	TRBD1	TGTGCCAGTAGAGATTGGACAGGGAAGAACACTGAAGCTTTCTTT	CASRDWTGKNTEAFF
.	TRBV18	TRBJ2-2	.	TGTGCCAGCTCACCGAACAGGGATACCGGGGAGCTGTTTTTT	CASSPNRDTGELFF
.	TRBV15	TRBJ2-3	.	TGTGCCACCAAAAGTCGGGTAACGCTGAGTGGCACAGATACGCAGTATTTT	CATKSRVTLSGTDTQYF
.	TRBV30	TRBJ2-7	.	TGTGCCTGGAGTCTAGAGAACTACGAGCAGTACTTC	CAWSLENYEQYF
.	TRBV7-6	TRBJ2-2	TRBD2	TGTGCCAGCAGCTTCGGGACTACCTCGGCCGGCGGGGAGCTGTTTTTT	CASSFGTTSAGGELFF
.	TRBV7-2	TRBJ2-7	TRBD2	TGTGCCAGCAGCTTAATTCGGGGGACTAGCGGGAGGGCTTACGAGCAGTACTTC	CASSLIRGTSGRAYEQYF
.	TRBV4-2	TRBJ2-5	.	TGTGCCAGCAGCCAAGGCGAGGGAGAAGAGACCCAGTACTTC	CASSQGEGEETQYF